This TCR beta chain emerged from a study of T-cell reconstitution after alpha-beta-depleted transplantation in children. From germline, CDR1 is SGHTA and CDR2 FQGTGA. The ends were cut back, 0 bases at V and 0 bases at J, with 15 bases in the middle. This CDR3 spans 18 amino acids. This clonotype turned up a few times. The antigen is unknown. Whole-study findings and limits: Several hundred graft clones that had expanded were reportedly the source of alpha-beta T cells about two months after transplant. For some patients, TCRbeta diversity was high at day 60 because of recipient T cells and thymic progenitors that survived. T-cell numbers and diversity, one year after transplant, stemmed largely from T cells that were newly produced.

Unique molecular identifiers were incorporated during preparation of the TCRbeta library. TCRdb re-called the PCR reads through MiXCR, storing one row per CDR3 protein. The sample consists of 300,000 or so distinct CDR3 sequences, roughly 25% of them appearing once. This material consisted of PBMCs, mostly from graft donor cells, taken 180 days after TCRalphabeta/CD19-depleted stem cell transplant. This sequence joins TRBV7-3 and TRBJ2-1, with D hard to call. The receptor was derived from a male patient between 5 and 17 years old who had a stem cell transplant for acute lymphoblastic leukemia, so the T cells may come from the graft donor. CDR3 bases: TGTGCCAGCAGCTTAACGGGCATAGGGCGCTACTCCTACAATGAGCAGTTCTTC. Protein: CASSLTGIGRYSYNEQFF.